These 26 T cell receptor beta chains share one sample of origin, sequenced in a study of blood T cell repertoires in COVID-19. Sequenced by immunoSEQ multiplex PCR; TCRdb stores in-frame clones only, minus some. The sample lists 30,000 to 35,000 clones; 60% to 80% were seen once. Sequences were obtained from peripheral blood. These receptors were obtained from a man older than 75 with acute or convalescent COVID-19.

The V and J genes are TRBV11-3 and TRBJ1-5; 7 nucleotides align to TRBD1. The germline gives CDR1 SGHNT, CDR2 YENEEA. The CDR3 sequence is 16 residues long. V dropped 0 bases and J dropped 5; count of bases not matched to a gene: 7. CDR3 sequence (DNA): TGTGCCAGCAGCTTAGATGGGACAGAAGAGGATCAGCCCCAGCATTTT. The encoded protein is CASSLDGTEEDQPQHF.

V usage is TRBV19 and J usage is TRBJ2-2; the D gene is possibly TRBD2 (5 bases). Trimming removed 6 bases at V and 6 bases at J, with 11 bases between. The CDR3 is 13 amino acids. CDR1 and CDR2 (germline): LNHDA, SQIVND (reference sequence). The CDR3 spells CASSRGWAGELFF. As DNA, the CDR3 is TGTGCCAGTAGCCGAGGGTGGGCCGGGGAGCTGTTTTTT.

V usage is TRBV6-6 and J usage is TRBJ2-5; TRBD1 agrees at 9 bases. CDR1 MNHNY and CDR2 SVGAGI come from the germline V gene (reference sequence). V trimming: 5 bases; J trimming: 5 bases; junction bases outside the gene matches: 6. There are 14 residues in the CDR3. The CDR3, as DNA: TGTGCCAGCAGTCCACAGGGGGCAGGGGAGACCCAGTACTTC. Translating it yields CASSPQGAGETQYF.

The genes are TRBV5-1 and TRBJ2-1, with 7 bases that match TRBD2. With 0 bases clipped from V and 4 bases from J, the junction kept 4 bases outside the gene matches. Germline V lookup: CDR1 SGHRS, CDR2 YFSETQ. This CDR3 has 15 residues. DNA of the CDR3: TGCGCCAGCAGCTTGGGTACTAGCGATTACAATGAGCAGTTCTTC. Amino acid sequence: CASSLGTSDYNEQFF.

This rearrangement joins TRBV5-4 to TRBJ1-6, with D perhaps matching TRBD1 (6 bases). Germline CDR1 and CDR2: SGHNT and YYREEE (reference sequence). The CDR3 loop spans 14 amino acids. V shed 4 bases and J shed 10 bases, with 15 bases lying between them. The CDR3 loop reads CASSLNREGSPLHF. The CDR3 DNA reads as TGTGCCAGCAGCCTAAACAGGGAGGGCTCACCCCTCCACTTT.

The chain is built from TRBV5-4 and TRBJ2-5, with a weak D call TRBD2 (5 bases). Germline V lookup: CDR1 SGHNT, CDR2 YYREEE (reference sequence). V gave up 3 bases and J gave up 5 bases, with 17 bases separating them. The CDR3 is 15 residues long. DNA of the CDR3: TGTGCCAGCAGCTCGGAGATAGGGAGCGGTGAGACCCAGTACTTC. As protein: CASSSEIGSGETQYF.

The CDR3 protein is CATSDTTSGSINRGELFF. The CDR3 DNA follows: TGTGCCACCAGTGACACGACTAGCGGCTCTATAAACCGCGGGGAGCTGTTTTTT. This chain joins TRBV24-1 and TRBJ2-2, with 9 bases aligning to TRBD2. Trimming took 4 bases from V and 7 from J; bases not matched to a gene: 15. The CDR3 runs 18 residues. Per germline, CDR1 KGHDR and CDR2 SFDVKD.

The chain joins TRBV5-1 to TRBJ1-2; unclear D gene. Germline CDR1 SGHRS, CDR2 YFSETQ. The V and J ends lost 0 bases and 5 bases respectively, with 8 bases between them. The CDR3 totals 13 residues. The CDR3 spells CASSLAGGYGYTF. CDR3 DNA sequence: TGCGCCAGCAGCTTGGCAGGAGGGTATGGCTACACCTTC.

The V gene is TRBV25-1, the J gene TRBJ1-2, with a possible D match to TRBD1 (5 bases). Germline V CDR1 and CDR2: MGHDK, SYGVNS. There are 13 residues in the CDR3. Trimming took off 5 bases at V and 6 bases at J, with 13 bases between the two ends. CDR3 sequence: CASSLGRRDGYTF. The CDR3, as DNA: TGTGCCAGCAGTTTGGGGCGCCGGGATGGCTACACCTTC.

This rearrangement joins TRBV19 to TRBJ1-2; D call uncertain. V dropped 6 bases and J dropped 8 bases, with 16 bases sitting between them. CDR1 and CDR2 (germline): LNHDA, SQIVND (reference sequence). The CDR3 spans 13 residues. The CDR3 DNA reads as TGTGCCAGTAGATCGGGAGCGCTGCGAGGCTACACCTTC. It is translated as CASRSGALRGYTF. Drawing the rest from reference TRBV19 and TRBJ1-2, the complete variable domain is DGGITQSPKYLFRKEGQNVTLSCEQNLNHDAMYWYRQDPGQGLRLIYYSQIVNDFQKGDIAEGYSVSREKKESFPLTVTSAQKNPTAFYLCASRSGALRGYTFGSGTRLTVV.

This clone occurred a few times. Other nucleotide sequences from this sample produce the same CDR3. The V gene is TRBV9, the J gene TRBJ2-7; TRBD1 aligns across 8 bases. This CDR3 region has 13 residues. CDR1 is SGDLS and CDR2 is YYNGEE in the germline V gene. Trimming at V came to 3 bases and at J to 4 bases, leaving 3 bases not matched to a gene. CDR3 in DNA: TGTGCCAGCAGCGGCCAGGGGGCTTACGAGCAGTACTTC. This gives the protein CASSGQGAYEQYF.

CDR3 loop: CASSQDPRGANEKLFF. The CDR3 nucleotides read TGTGCCAGCAGCCAAGATCCTAGGGGTGCTAATGAAAAACTGTTTTTT. This chain uses TRBV3-1 (or the pseudogene TRBV3-2) with TRBJ1-4, with a tentative D call TRBD1 (5 bases). The V gene lost 0 bases and the J gene lost 3 bases, with 11 bases spanning the gap. Germline loops: CDR1 LGHDT, CDR2 YNNKEL (reference sequence). CDR3 size: 16 residues.

The chain joins TRBV7-3 to TRBJ2-7; 7 nucleotides line up with TRBD1. After removal of 2 bases from V and 0 bases from J, the junction contained 4 bases not matched to a gene. This CDR3 has 15 amino acids. CDR1 and CDR2 (germline): SGHTA, FQGTGA. CDR3 sequence reads: CASSLDRATSYEQYF. CDR3 nucleotide sequence: TGTGCCAGCAGCTTAGACAGGGCTACCTCCTACGAGCAGTACTTC.

The chain is built from TRBV18 and TRBJ1-5, with D perhaps matching TRBD1 (5 bases). This CDR3 contains 14 residues. Trimming stripped 3 bases from V and 4 bases from J, with 10 bases between. Per germline, CDR1 KGHSH and CDR2 LQKENI. The CDR3 nucleotides read TGTGCCAGCTCACCGGCAGGGAAGAATCAGCCCCAGCATTTT. Translating it yields CASSPAGKNQPQHF.

V is TRBV28 and J is TRBJ2-7; TRBD2 aligns across 7 bases. From germline, CDR1 is MDHEN and CDR2 SYDVKM. Unmatched junction bases numbered 3, after V lost 4 bases and J lost 0 bases. The CDR3 is 14 amino acids. The CDR3 nucleotides are TGTGCCAGCAGTTACCGCGGGGGCTCCTACGAGCAGTACTTC. Its protein product is CASSYRGGSYEQYF.

The rearrangement uses TRBV2 and TRBJ2-7; 13 nucleotides align to TRBD2. The CDR3 totals 15 residues. J lost 6 bases, V lost 6 bases, and 8 bases had no gene match. Germline V CDR1 and CDR2: SNHLY, FYNNEI. The CDR3 DNA reads TGTGCCAGCAGAGAAAGGACTAGCGGGAGTGGCGAGCAGTACTTC. Protein: CASRERTSGSGEQYF. The full variable domain, with the rest looked up from reference TRBV2 and TRBJ2-7, is EPEVTQTPSHQVTQMGQEVILRCVPISNHLYFYWYRQILGQKVEFLVSFYNNEISEKSEIFDDQFSVERPDGSNFTLKIRSTKLEDSAMYFCASRERTSGSGEQYFGPGTRLTVT.

The CDR3 is CASSLADGTGVLGQETQYF. The CDR3 bases are TGTGCCAGCAGCTTAGCTGATGGGACAGGGGTTTTAGGCCAAGAGACCCAGTACTTC. The chain has TRBV7-8 and TRBJ2-5; TRBD1 agrees at 10 bases. This CDR3 comprises 19 residues. V trimming: 0 bases; J trimming: 1 base; junction bases outside the gene matches: 11. The germline V gene has CDR1 SGHVS and CDR2 FQNEAQ. Supplemented by reference TRBV7-8 and TRBJ2-5, the full variable domain reads GAGVSQSPRYKVAKRGQDVALRCDPISGHVSLFWYQQALGQGPEFLTYFQNEAQLDKSGLPSDRFFAERPEGSVSTLKIQRTQQEDSAVYLCASSLADGTGVLGQETQYFGPGTRLLVL.

The J gene is TRBJ1-6, the V gene TRBV19, with TRBD1 matching over 9 bases. The CDR3 is 14 amino acids. Trimming took 8 bases from V and 6 from J; bases not matched to a gene: 5. CDR1 is LNHDA and CDR2 is SQIVND in the germline V gene (reference sequence). CDR3 sequence: CASCNRGLNSPLHF. CDR3 coding DNA: TGTGCCAGTTGTAACAGGGGGCTTAATTCACCCCTCCACTTT.

The chain recombines TRBV5-1 with TRBJ1-6, with 10 bases lining up with TRBD1. Germline V CDR1 and CDR2: SGHRS, YFSETQ. With 3 bases clipped from V and 9 bases from J, the junction kept 18 bases outside the gene matches. This CDR3 has 19 residues. CDR3 coding DNA: TGCGCCAGCAGCTCAACCCCGGGACAGGGGATCGGAAGGCCTTCACCCCTCCACTTT. Protein product: CASSSTPGQGIGRPSPLHF.

This rearrangement joins TRBV7-2 to TRBJ2-2, with 8 positions matching TRBD2. This CDR3 region has 16 residues. CDR1 and CDR2 from the germline V gene are SGHTA and FQGNSA. With 5 bases clipped from V and 6 bases from J, the junction kept 11 bases outside the gene matches. For the CDR3, the DNA is TGTGCCAGCAGCGATGGCCCACGGGGGGGGGCCGGGGAGCTGTTTTTT. It encodes CASSDGPRGGAGELFF. The complete variable domain, with remaining parts taken from reference TRBV7-2 and TRBJ2-2, reads GAGVSQSPSNKVTEKGKDVELRCDPISGHTALYWYRQSLGQGLEFLIYFQGNSAPDKSGLPSDRFSAERTGGSVSTLTIQRTQQEDSAVYLCASSDGPRGGAGELFFGEGSRLTVL.

This chain connects TRBV29-1 to TRBJ2-5; 8 bases line up with TRBD1. Germline values: CDR1 SQVTM, CDR2 ANQGSEA. The CDR3 is 14 amino acids. Trimming took 4 bases from V and 4 from J; bases not matched to a gene: 8. CDR3 protein: CSVVPPTGVETQYF. The CDR3, as DNA: TGCAGCGTTGTCCCACCGACAGGGGTAGAGACCCAGTACTTC.

Within the sample, this clone is medium-sized. The J gene is TRBJ1-3, the V gene TRBV5-1, with unresolved D. This CDR3 is 16 amino acids long. Per the germline V gene, CDR1 is SGHRS and CDR2 is YFSETQ. V gave up 5 bases and J gave up 4 bases, with 19 bases separating them. CDR3 sequence reads: CASSPDPGVAGNTIYF. CDR3 nucleotide sequence: TGCGCCAGCAGTCCCGACCCCGGGGTTGCGGGAAACACCATATATTTT. Variable domain in full (rest from reference TRBV5-1 and TRBJ1-3): KAGVTQTPRYLIKTRGQQVTLSCSPISGHRSVSWYQQTPGQGLQFLFEYFSETQRNKGNFPGRFSGRQFSNSRSEMNVSTLELGDSALYLCASSPDPGVAGNTIYFGEGSWLTVV.

This sequence joins TRBV15 and TRBJ2-4; D gene unclear. CDR3 length: 13 residues. Germline V CDR1 and CDR2: LNHNV, YYDKDF (reference sequence). V dropped 4 bases and J dropped 2 bases, with 6 bases sitting between them. The CDR3 sequence: CATSNYPKNIQYF. CDR3 bases: TGTGCCACCAGCAACTACCCCAAAAACATTCAGTACTTC.

This chain uses TRBV6-5 with TRBJ2-3; 9 nucleotides match TRBD2. CDR1 and CDR2 (germline): MNHEY, SVGAGI. The CDR3 runs to 14 residues. Trimming cost V 4 bases and J 6 bases; bases outside gene matches: 5. CDR3 coding DNA: TGTGCCAGCAGTTGGAAGCGGGGGGTGGATACGCAGTATTTT. Translation: CASSWKRGVDTQYF.

The rearrangement links TRBV27 to TRBJ1-1; 10 bases fit TRBD1. Germline lookup yields CDR1 MNHEY and CDR2 SMNVEV (reference sequence). CDR3 length: 12 amino acids. The junction had 8 bases not matched to a gene; V was cut back by 7 bases and J by 12 bases. The CDR3 spells CASNPGQGRSFF. The CDR3, as DNA: TGTGCCAGCAACCCGGGACAGGGGAGATCTTTCTTT.

There are a few counts of this clone. The V and J genes are TRBV5-4 and TRBJ2-1; 8 bases are shared with TRBD2. The CDR3 is made up of 15 amino acids. Trimming at V came to 3 bases and at J to 15 bases, leaving 17 bases not matched to a gene. Germline-derived CDR1 and CDR2 are SGHNT and YYREEE (reference sequence). CDR3 region: CASSSGLARPESGFF. The CDR3 DNA is TGTGCCAGCAGCTCCGGACTAGCTCGCCCCGAGTCGGGGTTCTTC.